The next 12 T cell receptor beta chains were all read from a single sample in a study of Ad26.COV2.S vaccination and SARS-CoV-2 variants. Profiled with immunoSEQ multiplex PCR; TCRdb holds only in-frame clones, not every one. The sample lists about 98,000 clones; less than 85% were seen once. Source: peripheral blood, taken after recovery from COVID-19. These receptors all stem from a human donor who had recovered from COVID-19.

The chain links TRBV5-5 to TRBJ2-3, with D unresolved. The germline V gene encodes CDR1 SGHKS and CDR2 YYEKEE (reference sequence). This CDR3 spans 15 amino acids. V lost 6 bases and J 0 bases, leaving 14 bases between the germline ends. The chain's CDR3 is CASTPELRSTDTQYF. The CDR3 DNA reads TGTGCCAGCACCCCGGAACTAAGAAGCACAGATACGCAGTATTTT.

This clone was seen more than once but under ten times. This chain joins TRBV27 and TRBJ1-4; D ambiguous. CDR1 and CDR2 from the germline V gene are MNHEY and SMNVEV (reference sequence). The CDR3 spans 16 residues. V lost 0 bases to trimming and J lost 7 bases, with 15 bases between them. This CDR3 is CASSLSWGTASEKLFF. The CDR3 DNA sequence: TGTGCCAGCAGTTTATCGTGGGGAACGGCGAGTGAAAAACTGTTTTTT.

V gene TRBV7-3 combines with J gene TRBJ1-4, with D perhaps matching TRBD1 (5 bases). CDR1 is SGHTA and CDR2 is FQGTGA in the germline V gene. Trimming removed 4 bases from V and 7 bases from J, with 10 bases in between. The CDR3 contains 13 residues. The CDR3 coding sequence is TGTGCCAGCAGCTCAACGCAGGGTGAAAAACTGTTTTTT. This sequence encodes CASSSTQGEKLFF. Drawing the rest from reference TRBV7-3 and TRBJ1-4, the complete variable domain is GAGVSQTPSNKVTEKGKYVELRCDPISGHTALYWYRQSLGQGPEFLIYFQGTGAADDSGLPNDRFFAVRPEGSVSTLKIQRTERGDSAVYLCASSSTQGEKLFFGSGTQLSVL.

The genes are TRBV5-1 and TRBJ2-2; TRBD1 agrees at 8 bases. In germline, CDR1 is SGHRS, CDR2 YFSETQ. Losses at the gene ends were 7 bases for V and 6 bases for J; bases not matched to a gene: 5. CDR3 size: 13 residues. The CDR3 loop reads CASSRTGSGELFF. CDR3 DNA sequence: TGCGCCAGCTCCCGGACAGGGTCCGGGGAGCTGTTTTTT. Drawing the rest from reference TRBV5-1 and TRBJ2-2, the complete variable domain is KAGVTQTPRYLIKTRGQQVTLSCSPISGHRSVSWYQQTPGQGLQFLFEYFSETQRNKGNFPGRFSGRQFSNSRSEMNVSTLELGDSALYLCASSRTGSGELFFGEGSRLTVL.

There are a few counts of this clone. The chain recombines TRBV6-1 with TRBJ1-1; TRBD1 agrees at 8 bases. This CDR3 spans 16 amino acids. V lost 2 bases to trimming and J lost 3 bases; unmatched junction nucleotides: 8. Germline V gene lookup returns CDR1 MNHNS and CDR2 SASEGT. The CDR3 spells CASSEQVTGGHTEAFF. CDR3 bases: TGTGCCAGCAGTGAACAAGTCACAGGGGGGCACACTGAAGCTTTCTTT.

V gene TRBV19 combines with J gene TRBJ1-4; maybe TRBD1 (5 bases). The CDR3 length is 14 residues. The germline V and J ends were trimmed by 6 bases and 7 bases, with 15 bases remaining between them. Germline-derived CDR1 and CDR2 are LNHDA and SQIVND (reference sequence). CDR3 protein: CASSRDFRIEKLFF. The CDR3 region has the DNA TGTGCCAGTAGCCGGGACTTTAGGATTGAAAAACTGTTTTTT. The whole variable domain, remainder taken from reference TRBV19 and TRBJ1-4, is DGGITQSPKYLFRKEGQNVTLSCEQNLNHDAMYWYRQDPGQGLRLIYYSQIVNDFQKGDIAEGYSVSREKKESFPLTVTSAQKNPTAFYLCASSRDFRIEKLFFGSGTQLSVL.

The chain combines TRBV5-4 with TRBJ1-1; D not certain. The CDR3 consists of 13 residues. In germline, CDR1 is SGHNT, CDR2 YYREEE (reference sequence). Deletions cut 3 bases from V and 1 base from J, with 7 bases between. The CDR3 loop reads CASSSVPNTEAFF. DNA for the CDR3: TGTGCCAGCAGCTCAGTTCCGAACACTGAAGCTTTCTTT.

This rearrangement joins TRBV6-6 to TRBJ2-1; D possibly corresponds to TRBD1 (5 bases). Between the trimmed V and J ends, which lost 7 bases and 0 bases, there was a span of 13 bases. The germline CDR1 and CDR2 sequences are MNHNY and SVGAGI (reference sequence). This CDR3 has 15 residues. DNA for the CDR3: TGTGCCAGCACCCTAGACAGAAGCTCCTACAATGAGCAGTTCTTC. This translates into CASTLDRSSYNEQFF.

V is TRBV27 and J is TRBJ2-5; 10 bases are shared with TRBD1. The CDR3 length is 15 residues. The junction had 6 bases not matched to a gene; V was cut back by 4 bases and J by 4 bases. CDR1 is MNHEY, CDR2 SMNVEV, per germline (reference sequence). The CDR3 here is CASSSRTGGLETQYF. DNA of the CDR3: TGTGCCAGCAGTTCACGGACAGGGGGTTTAGAGACCCAGTACTTC.

The V gene is TRBV6-6, the J gene TRBJ2-5; 8 bases map to TRBD1. In germline, CDR1 is MNHNY, CDR2 SVGAGI (reference sequence). V trimming: 5 bases; J trimming: 3 bases; junction bases outside the gene matches: 23. The CDR3 length is 20 residues. This CDR3 is CASSPSVTGEVGRGEETQYF. The CDR3 nucleotides are TGTGCCAGCAGTCCTTCCGTGACAGGGGAGGTAGGGCGTGGGGAAGAGACCCAGTACTTC.

This clone was counted a few times. This chain links TRBV5-5 with TRBJ1-1, with 9 bases that match TRBD1. Trimming removed 4 bases from V and 3 bases from J; junction bases left unmatched: 4. The CDR3 has 14 residues. Germline CDR1 and CDR2: SGHKS and YYEKEE (reference sequence). This CDR3 reads CASSLRDRDTEAFF. The DNA for the CDR3 is TGTGCCAGCAGCCTCCGGGACAGGGACACTGAAGCTTTCTTT.

The gene calls are TRBV9 and TRBJ2-1, with D possibly TRBD1 on 6 matching bases. Germline V gives CDR1 SGDLS, CDR2 YYNGEE. The CDR3 has 15 residues. V shed 0 bases and J shed 10 bases, with 17 bases lying between them. The CDR3 protein is CASSVAGTPAQEQFF. The CDR3 DNA follows: TGTGCCAGCAGCGTAGCTGGGACACCGGCCCAGGAGCAGTTCTTC.